Described below is a single T cell receptor beta chain sequence and its context. Profiling relied on immunoSEQ multiplex PCR, and the TCRdb table lists in-frame clones only, not all of them. The top ten hold approximately 9.6% of the sample, which has 85,000 to 120,000 clones, approximately 82% seen once. Germline V gene lookup returns CDR1 PRHDT and CDR2 FYEKMQ (reference sequence). The CDR3 is 14 residues long. After removal of 2 bases from V and 4 bases from J, the junction contained 3 bases not matched to a gene. These data belong to a study of blood T cell repertoires in COVID-19. Study background: Acute and convalescent COVID-19 specimens originated in the United States, Italy and Spain.

This chain links TRBV13 with TRBJ1-1, with TRBD1 matching over 8 bases. Sequencing was carried out using peripheral blood. This TCR came from a man between 60 and 75 years old with active or convalescent COVID-19. The CDR3 DNA follows: TGTGCCAGCAGCTTACGGACAGGGCCCACTGAAGCTTTCTTT. Its translation: CASSLRTGPTEAFF. The full variable domain, completed using reference TRBV13 and TRBJ1-1, is AAGVIQSPRHLIKEKRETATLKCYPIPRHDTVYWYQQGPGQDPQFLISFYEKMQSDKGSIPDRFSAQQFSDYHSELNMSSLELGDSALYFCASSLRTGPTEAFFGQGTRLTVV.